This TCR beta chain was retrieved from a study of blood T cells in healthy people across ages. It was with a sample-barcoded 5' primer and a J-beta primer mix that a second PCR of roughly 7 to 11 cycles was run. TCRdb re-called the 5' RACE reads with MiXCR, one entry per CDR3 protein. The data contain 550,000 to 650,000 distinct CDR3 sequences, around 27% of them seen just once; the ten biggest clones take up approximately 3.6%. CDR3 length equals 15 residues. The germline CDR1 and CDR2 sequences are SGHVS and FQNEAQ. The donors, aged roughly 6 to 95, were healthy Caucasians from Russia. There are a few counts of this clonotype. The same data also contributed to another study, on T cells of mothers and their children. From that paper: Each mother yielded more than 9.5 million TCR beta CDR3 reads. Each child yielded around 2.9 million reads.

The chain uses TRBV7-8 and TRBJ2-1; unclear D gene. Gene TRBJ2-5 matches the end of the DNA better, so the J call may be wrong. The sequenced sample was blood. This TCR was sampled from a boy between 2 and 15 years old in good health. The DNA of the CDR3 is TGTGCCAGCAGCTTAGTCATACTAAGAGAAGAGACCCAGTACTTC. It translates to CASSLVILREETQYF.